This T cell receptor (beta chain) was sequenced for a study of regulatory T cells in long-lasting Graves disease. Study context: Less than 3 months of antithyroid drugs had been taken by newly diagnosed Graves' patients. Findings and caveats of the study: TCR diversity was lower in persistent than newly diagnosed Graves' disease.

Building the TCR beta libraries relied on iRepertoire HTBI primers, and CDR3 regions underwent Arm-PCR. TCRdb re-derived calls from the multiplex PCR reads in MiXCR, one entry per CDR3 protein. The repertoire holds under 700,000 distinct CDR3 sequences, with roughly 16% as singletons. CDR1 and CDR2 from the germline V gene are SGDLS and YYNGEE. The CDR3 loop spans 12 amino acids. V was clipped by 0 bases and J by 8 bases; unmatched bases: 0. Specified time point: newly diagnosed GD, antithyroid drugs for less than 3 months. PBMCs provided the RNA from which the TCR library was made. This clonotype was picked up a small number of times. Its antigen is still unknown. Another study also made use of these data, one on T cells in Graves' hyperthyroidism and ophthalmopathy. That paper states: Blood shared most expanded thyroid clonotypes above 0.001.

The TCR sequence derives from a woman aged 35-60 years with Graves disease. This specimen was peripheral blood mononuclear cells (PBMCs), taken at new diagnosis, from a patient treated with antithyroid drugs. J is TRBJ2-3 and V is TRBV9; 7 nucleotides align to TRBD2. The DNA for the CDR3 is TGTGCCAGCAGCGTAGGGGAGGGTACGCAGTATTTT. This encodes CASSVGEGTQYF.